This T cell receptor (beta chain) was profiled in a study of shared clonotypes between healthy human individuals. The ends lost 3 bases at V and 3 bases at J; junction bases unmatched: 9. The CDR3 has 17 residues. Germline CDR1 SGHRS, CDR2 YFSETQ. About this clone: Its specificity is not known.

The donors, healthy adults who were HIV-negative, had experienced no recent acute infections or vaccinations. Each cell subset's genomic DNA was divided evenly among several immunoSEQ plates. The table came from immunoSEQ multiplex PCR; TCRdb's copy has only in-frame clones and leaves some out. The sample shows about 2.4 million clones, over 85% of them seen only once. General observations from the study: Larger estimated richness was generally seen in naive subsets than in memory subsets. A handful of donors showed sharing of 4.5% to 6% of naive CD4 clonotypes.

Source material: naive CD4+ T cells from PBMCs. The subset: CD45RA+ positively selected. The chain combines TRBV5-1 with TRBJ2-3; 11 bases are a match to TRBD2. The TCR was taken from a young man in good health. Some clones in this sample may be carry-over from other donors' samples. The DNA for the CDR3 is TGCGCCAGCAGCTCAACCACTAGCGGGAGTCAGACAGATACGCAGTATTTT. Translated: CASSSTTSGSQTDTQYF.